One and the same sample provided the 20 T cell receptor beta chains below, sequenced in a study of identifying expanded T cells in peripheral blood. Only in-frame clones appear in the TCRdb table, and some are missing; sequencing was by immunoSEQ multiplex PCR. The table records approximately 120,000 clones, about 88% of them present only once. Sequenced material: blood. Receptor source: a person between 18 and 70 years old in good health.

The chain joins TRBV28 to TRBJ2-7; 7 nucleotides agree with TRBD2. This CDR3 has 14 amino acids. V shed 2 bases, J shed 5 bases, and the junction held 6 bases outside the gene matches. CDR1 is MDHEN and CDR2 is SYDVKM in the germline V gene. The CDR3 region is CASSLAGVNHEQYF. The CDR3 DNA reads as TGTGCCAGCAGTTTAGCGGGAGTGAATCACGAGCAGTACTTC. Full variable domain (missing parts from reference TRBV28 and TRBJ2-7): DVKVTQSSRYLVKRTGEKVFLECVQDMDHENMFWYRQDPGLGLRLIYFSYDVKMKEKGDIPEGYSVSREKKERFSLILESASTNQTSMYLCASSLAGVNHEQYFGPGTRLTVT.

V and J are TRBV11-3 and TRBJ1-3; D is ambiguous. The CDR3 runs to 13 residues. The V end lost 3 bases, the J end lost 0 bases, and 3 bases lay between the germline ends. The germline gives CDR1 SGHNT, CDR2 YENEEA. This CDR3 reads CASSFSSGNTIYF. CDR3 coding DNA: TGTGCCAGCAGCTTCAGCTCTGGAAACACCATATATTTT.

The rearrangement joins TRBV11-3 to TRBJ2-1; D not resolved. Per germline, CDR1 SGHNT and CDR2 YENEEA. CDR3 size: 14 residues. V shed 8 bases and J shed 6 bases, with 17 bases lying between them. The CDR3 DNA sequence: TGTGCCAGCTCCGTCTTTCCCGAAGGCAATGAGCAGTTCTTC. Protein product: CASSVFPEGNEQFF.

V gene TRBV11-2 combines with J gene TRBJ2-5, with TRBD1 as a possible D gene (5 bases). V lost 5 bases and J 2 bases, leaving 9 bases between the germline ends. Germline V gene lookup returns CDR1 SGHAT and CDR2 FQNNGV. There are 13 residues in the CDR3. The CDR3 nucleotides are TGTGCCAGCAGCCGCGACAGACAAGAGACCCAGTACTTC. As protein: CASSRDRQETQYF.

The chain uses TRBV18 and TRBJ2-5; 9 bases fit TRBD2. Per germline, CDR1 KGHSH and CDR2 LQKENI. This CDR3 contains 14 residues. Unmatched junction bases numbered 4, after V lost 4 bases and J lost 4 bases. Here the CDR3 reads CASSREGLAETQYF. The CDR3 coding sequence is TGTGCCAGCTCACGGGAGGGACTAGCAGAGACCCAGTACTTC.

The chain couples TRBV14 to TRBJ1-1, with a weak D call TRBD1 (6 bases). Trimming cost V 3 bases and J 5 bases, with 13 bases left between them. Looked up from germline, CDR1 is SGHDN and CDR2 is FVKESK. This CDR3 comprises 14 residues. CDR3 nucleotide sequence: TGTGCCAGCAGCCAGCAGGGGCTGGGGACTGAAGCTTTCTTT. It yields the protein CASSQQGLGTEAFF.

The rearrangement joins TRBV2 to TRBJ1-2, with TRBD1 matching over 8 bases. The trim removed 5 bases at V and 4 bases at J, leaving 3 bases unmatched. Germline CDR1 and CDR2: SNHLY and FYNNEI. CDR3 size: 13 residues. The CDR3 DNA sequence: TGTGCCAGCAGTATACAGGGGGTCTATGGCTACACCTTC. Its protein product is CASSIQGVYGYTF.

In this sample, this clone turned up once. The V call is TRBV7-2, the J call TRBJ1-1; maybe TRBD1 (5 bases). From germline, CDR1 is SGHTA and CDR2 FQGNSA. The CDR3 extends over 15 amino acids. The germline V and J ends were trimmed by 7 bases and 3 bases, with 18 bases remaining between them. The CDR3 DNA reads as TGTGCCAGCAACCTCCTGGGGGGGAGTTACACTGAAGCTTTCTTT. Its translation: CASNLLGGSYTEAFF.

This clone was counted a single time. V is TRBV4-3 and J is TRBJ1-6, with no clear D. This CDR3 is 13 amino acids long. V lost 1 base and J lost 10, with 8 bases in between. Germline CDR1 LGHNA, CDR2 YSLEER. In DNA form, the CDR3 reads TGCGCCAGCAGCCAAGTGACCACCTCACCCCTCCACTTT. This encodes CASSQVTTSPLHF.

This chain uses TRBV7-2 with TRBJ2-7; no clear D gene. Germline loops: CDR1 SGHTA, CDR2 FQGNSA. Trimming stripped 5 bases from V and 4 bases from J, with 12 bases between. There are 13 residues in the CDR3. The CDR3 DNA is TGTGCCAGCAGCGAAGGCCCGGATTACGAGCAGTACTTC. This sequence encodes CASSEGPDYEQYF.

J is TRBJ2-3 and V is TRBV7-3, with 9 bases fitting TRBD2. This CDR3 region has 14 residues. V gave up 2 bases and J gave up 6 bases; unmatched junction bases: 3. The germline CDR1 and CDR2 sequences are SGHTA and FQGTGA. The CDR3 bases are TGTGCCAGCAGCTTATTAGCGGGAGATGATACGCAGTATTTT. Translating gives CASSLLAGDDTQYF.

The chain couples TRBV9 to TRBJ2-3; 9 positions agree with TRBD2. V lost 4 bases and J lost 2; bases outside the gene matches: 5. Germline assignment: CDR1 SGDLS and CDR2 YYNGEE. The length of the CDR3 is 15 residues. The CDR3 DNA sequence: TGTGCCAGCAGCCCCAGACTAGCGGACACAGATACGCAGTATTTT. Protein product: CASSPRLADTDTQYF.

This sequence joins TRBV14 and TRBJ2-1; 11 nucleotides agree with TRBD2. V lost 0 bases and J lost 6; bases outside the gene matches: 4. Per germline, CDR1 SGHDN and CDR2 FVKESK. The CDR3 is made up of 16 amino acids. Here the CDR3 DNA reads TGTGCCAGCAGCCAAGAGGCTAGCGGGAGGCCCAATGAGCAGTTCTTC. It encodes CASSQEASGRPNEQFF.

The chain is built from TRBV7-2 and TRBJ2-7; TRBD2 matches 9 bases. CDR3 size: 15 residues. The germline gives CDR1 SGHTA, CDR2 FQGNSA. The J segment lost 3 bases and the V segment lost 4 bases, leaving 7 bases of the junction unmatched. CDR3 DNA: TGTGCCAGCAGCTCCAGCGGGGGGCGTAACTACGAGCAGTACTTC. This translates into CASSSSGGRNYEQYF.

This sequence joins TRBV10-1 and TRBJ1-4, with 9 bases matching TRBD1. Looked up from germline, CDR1 is WNHNN and CDR2 is SYGVQD (reference sequence). After removal of 6 bases from V and 7 bases from J, the junction contained 9 bases not matched to a gene. This CDR3 spans 15 amino acids. The CDR3 bases are TGCGCCAGCAGCGCTGCGGGACAGGGTACTGAAAAACTGTTTTTT. It yields the protein CASSAAGQGTEKLFF.

The chain combines TRBV12-5 with TRBJ2-5; D is unclear. Germline-derived CDR1 and CDR2 are LGHNT and FRNRAP. The V and J ends lost 1 base and 2 bases respectively, with 5 bases between them. The CDR3 contains 13 residues. CDR3 DNA sequence: TGTGCTAGTGGTTTGGCTATACAAGAGACCCAGTACTTC. Its translation: CASGLAIQETQYF. Drawing the rest from reference TRBV12-5 and TRBJ2-5, the complete variable domain is DARVTQTPRHKVTEMGQEVTMRCQPILGHNTVFWYRQTMMQGLELLAYFRNRAPLDDSGMPKDRFSAEMPDATLATLKIQPSEPRDSAVYFCASGLAIQETQYFGPGTRLLVL.

V usage is TRBV2 and J usage is TRBJ2-7; 12 nucleotides align to TRBD2. This CDR3 region has 14 residues. V lost 6 bases to trimming and J lost 3 bases; unmatched junction nucleotides: 3. Germline V lookup: CDR1 SNHLY, CDR2 FYNNEI. The CDR3 nucleotides are TGTGCCAGCAGGGTGACTAGCGGGAGCTACGAGCAGTACTTC. Translated: CASRVTSGSYEQYF.

The chain has TRBV2 and TRBJ2-7, with 12 positions matching TRBD1. V gave up 10 bases and J gave up 4 bases; unmatched junction bases: 8. The CDR3 has 14 amino acids. Per the germline V gene, CDR1 is SNHLY and CDR2 is FYNNEI. The CDR3 sequence: CATRGDRGQYEQYF. The CDR3 DNA reads as TGTGCCACTCGGGGGGACAGGGGGCAGTACGAGCAGTACTTC. Full variable domain (rest looked up from reference TRBV2 and TRBJ2-7): EPEVTQTPSHQVTQMGQEVILRCVPISNHLYFYWYRQILGQKVEFLVSFYNNEISEKSEIFDDQFSVERPDGSNFTLKIRSTKLEDSAMYFCATRGDRGQYEQYFGPGTRLTVT.

The chain recombines TRBV9 with TRBJ1-1; no firm D call. CDR3 length: 14 residues. Germline V gives CDR1 SGDLS, CDR2 YYNGEE. Trimming took 1 base from V and 5 from J, leaving 12 bases between them. CDR3 sequence reads: CASSVSDGRTEAFF. The CDR3 nucleotides are TGTGCCAGCAGCGTATCCGATGGGCGAACTGAAGCTTTCTTT.

The chain links TRBV7-9 to TRBJ1-2; no clear D. The CDR3 has 15 residues. V lost 0 bases and J lost 4, with 12 bases in between. Germline CDR1 is SEHNR and CDR2 is FQNEAQ (reference sequence). CDR3 sequence: CASSLATVSSYGYTF. CDR3 DNA: TGTGCCAGCAGCTTAGCCACAGTGTCTAGCTATGGCTACACCTTC. Together with reference TRBV7-9 and TRBJ1-2, the CDR3 gives the full variable domain: DTGVSQNPRHKITKRGQNVTFRCDPISEHNRLYWYRQTLGQGPEFLTYFQNEAQLEKSRLLSDRFSAERPKGSFSTLEIQRTEQGDSAMYLCASSLATVSSYGYTFGSGTRLTVV.